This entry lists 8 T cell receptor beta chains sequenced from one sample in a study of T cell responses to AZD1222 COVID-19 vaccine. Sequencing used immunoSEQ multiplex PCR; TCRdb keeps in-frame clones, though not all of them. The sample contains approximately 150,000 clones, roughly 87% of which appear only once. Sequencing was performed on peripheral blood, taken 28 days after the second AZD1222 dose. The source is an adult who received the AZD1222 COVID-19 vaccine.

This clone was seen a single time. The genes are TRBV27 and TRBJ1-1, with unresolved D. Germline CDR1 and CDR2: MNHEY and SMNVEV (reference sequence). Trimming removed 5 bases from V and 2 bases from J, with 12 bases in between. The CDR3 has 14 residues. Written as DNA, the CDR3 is TGTGCCAGCAGTCCAGTGGGGATAAACACTGAAGCTTTCTTT. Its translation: CASSPVGINTEAFF.

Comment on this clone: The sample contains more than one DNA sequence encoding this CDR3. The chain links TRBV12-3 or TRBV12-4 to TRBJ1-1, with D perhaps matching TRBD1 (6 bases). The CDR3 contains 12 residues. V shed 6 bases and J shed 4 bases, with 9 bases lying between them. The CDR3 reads CASSQGSTEAFF. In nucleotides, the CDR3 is TGTGCCAGCAGCCAGGGGAGCACTGAAGCTTTCTTT.

The CDR3 DNA reads as TGTGCCAGCAGTTTGAAGAGCTTCTGGGGATCGCTGTCTGAAGCTTTCTTT. It yields the protein CASSLKSFWGSLSEAFF. The chain employs TRBV28 and TRBJ1-1, with D unclear. Germline V CDR1 and CDR2: MDHEN, SYDVKM. This CDR3 comprises 17 residues. V was cut by 3 bases and J by 6 bases, with 23 bases left in between.

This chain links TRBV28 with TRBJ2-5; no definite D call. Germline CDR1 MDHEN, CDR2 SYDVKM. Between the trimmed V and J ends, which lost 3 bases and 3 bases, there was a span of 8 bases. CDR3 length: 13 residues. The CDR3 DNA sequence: TGTGCCAGCAGTTTGGGTAGCAAAGAGACCCAGTACTTC. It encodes CASSLGSKETQYF.

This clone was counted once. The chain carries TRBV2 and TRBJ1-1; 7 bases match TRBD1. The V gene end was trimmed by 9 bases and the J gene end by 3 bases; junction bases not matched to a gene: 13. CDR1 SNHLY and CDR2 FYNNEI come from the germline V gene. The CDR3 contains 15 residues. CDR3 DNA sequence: TGTGCCAGTCACAGGGGCCCGGGGCGACACACTGAAGCTTTCTTT. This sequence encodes CASHRGPGRHTEAFF.

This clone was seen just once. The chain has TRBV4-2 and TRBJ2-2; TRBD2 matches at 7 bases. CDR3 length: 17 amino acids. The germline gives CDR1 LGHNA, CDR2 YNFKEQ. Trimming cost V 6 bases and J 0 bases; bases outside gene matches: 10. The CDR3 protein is CASSRPTSDANTGELFF. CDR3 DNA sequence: TGTGCCAGCAGTCGTCCAACTAGCGACGCGAACACCGGGGAGCTGTTTTTT.

The CDR3 reads CASITGRFGYLYRRRDNEQFF. As DNA, the CDR3 is TGTGCCAGCATTACAGGACGGTTCGGCTACCTCTATCGGCGGCGCGACAATGAGCAGTTCTTC. V gene TRBV3-1 (or the pseudogene TRBV3-2) combines with J gene TRBJ2-1, with a weak D call TRBD1 (5 bases). The CDR3 is 21 amino acids. Germline V gene lookup returns CDR1 LGHDT and CDR2 YNNKEL (reference sequence). V was pared by 7 bases and J by 5 bases, with 36 bases between.

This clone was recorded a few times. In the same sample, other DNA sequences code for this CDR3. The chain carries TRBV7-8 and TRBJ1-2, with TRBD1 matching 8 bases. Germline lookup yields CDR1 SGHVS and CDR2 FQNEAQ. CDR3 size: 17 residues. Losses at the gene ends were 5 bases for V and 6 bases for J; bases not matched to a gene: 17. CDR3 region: CASSPTSTGTGGDGYTF. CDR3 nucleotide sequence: TGTGCCAGCAGCCCGACCTCAACCGGGACAGGTGGCGATGGCTACACCTTC.